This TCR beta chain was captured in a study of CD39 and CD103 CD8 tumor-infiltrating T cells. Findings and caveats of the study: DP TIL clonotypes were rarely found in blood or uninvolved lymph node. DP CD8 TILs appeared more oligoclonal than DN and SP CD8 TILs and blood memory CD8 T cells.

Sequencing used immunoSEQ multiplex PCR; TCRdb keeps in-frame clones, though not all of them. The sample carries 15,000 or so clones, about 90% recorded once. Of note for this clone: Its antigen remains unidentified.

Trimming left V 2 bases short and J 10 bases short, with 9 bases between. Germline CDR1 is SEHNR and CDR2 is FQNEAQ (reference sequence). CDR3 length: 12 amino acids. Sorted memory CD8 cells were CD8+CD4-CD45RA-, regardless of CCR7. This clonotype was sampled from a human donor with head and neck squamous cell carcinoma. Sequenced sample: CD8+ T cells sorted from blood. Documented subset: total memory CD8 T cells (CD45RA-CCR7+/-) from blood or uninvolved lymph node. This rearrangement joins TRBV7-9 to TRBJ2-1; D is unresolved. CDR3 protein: CASSLMFREQFF. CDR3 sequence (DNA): TGTGCCAGCAGCTTAATGTTTAGGGAGCAGTTCTTC.